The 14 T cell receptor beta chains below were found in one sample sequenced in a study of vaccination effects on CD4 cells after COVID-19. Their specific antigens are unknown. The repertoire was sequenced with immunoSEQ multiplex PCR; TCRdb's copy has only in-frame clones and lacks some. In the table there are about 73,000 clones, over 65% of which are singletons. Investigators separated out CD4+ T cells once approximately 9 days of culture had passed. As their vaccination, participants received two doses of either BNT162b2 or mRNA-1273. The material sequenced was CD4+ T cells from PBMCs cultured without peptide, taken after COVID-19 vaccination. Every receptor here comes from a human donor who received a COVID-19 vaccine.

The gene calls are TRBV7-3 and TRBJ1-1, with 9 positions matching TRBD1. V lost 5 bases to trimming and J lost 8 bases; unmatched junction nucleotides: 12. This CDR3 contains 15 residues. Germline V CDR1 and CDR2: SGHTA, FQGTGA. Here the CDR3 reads CASSPQPRGTGEAFF. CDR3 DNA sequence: TGTGCCAGCAGCCCCCAACCTAGGGGGACAGGGGAAGCTTTCTTT.

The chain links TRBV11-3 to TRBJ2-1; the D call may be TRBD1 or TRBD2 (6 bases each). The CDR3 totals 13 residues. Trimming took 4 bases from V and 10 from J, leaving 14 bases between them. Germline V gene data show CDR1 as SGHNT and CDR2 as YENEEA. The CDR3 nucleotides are TGTGCCAGCAGCTCGAGGGGGGTGGCGGAGCAGTTCTTC. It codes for CASSSRGVAEQFF.

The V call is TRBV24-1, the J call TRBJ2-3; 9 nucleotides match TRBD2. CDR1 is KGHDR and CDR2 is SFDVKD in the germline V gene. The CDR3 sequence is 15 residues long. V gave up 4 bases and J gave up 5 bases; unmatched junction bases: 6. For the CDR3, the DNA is TGTGCCACCAGTGACGAGCGGGGGGCGGGAGATACGCAGTATTTT. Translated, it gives CATSDERGAGDTQYF.

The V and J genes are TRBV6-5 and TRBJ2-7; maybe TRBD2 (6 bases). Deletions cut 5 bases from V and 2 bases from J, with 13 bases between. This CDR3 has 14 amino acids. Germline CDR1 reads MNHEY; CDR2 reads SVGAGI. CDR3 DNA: TGTGCCAGCAGTCGCGGGCCGGGGGCCTACGAGCAGTACGTC. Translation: CASSRGPGAYEQYV.

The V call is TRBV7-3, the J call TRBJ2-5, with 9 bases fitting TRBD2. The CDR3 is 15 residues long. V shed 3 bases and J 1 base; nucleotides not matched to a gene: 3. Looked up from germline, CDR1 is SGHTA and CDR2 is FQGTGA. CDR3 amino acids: CASSFGGGVQETQYF. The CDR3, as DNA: TGTGCCAGCAGCTTTGGCGGGGGGGTCCAAGAGACCCAGTACTTC.

CDR3 nucleotide sequence: TGTGCCAGCAGTGTGTTCCGCTATAATGAAAAACTGTTTTTT. Protein: CASSVFRYNEKLFF. The chain has TRBV2 and TRBJ1-4, with D unresolved. Germline lookup yields CDR1 SNHLY and CDR2 FYNNEI. V was shortened by 4 bases and J by 4 bases, with 10 bases between the two germline ends. The CDR3 runs 14 residues.

CDR3 coding DNA: TGTGCCATCAGTGAGCAGGGGACGAACACTGAAGCTTTCTTT. Amino acid sequence: CAISEQGTNTEAFF. This chain joins TRBV10-3 and TRBJ1-1, with D possibly matching TRBD1 (6 bases). The CDR3 loop spans 14 amino acids. Germline assignment: CDR1 ENHRY and CDR2 SYGVKD. Deletions cut 2 bases from V and 1 base from J, with 8 bases between.

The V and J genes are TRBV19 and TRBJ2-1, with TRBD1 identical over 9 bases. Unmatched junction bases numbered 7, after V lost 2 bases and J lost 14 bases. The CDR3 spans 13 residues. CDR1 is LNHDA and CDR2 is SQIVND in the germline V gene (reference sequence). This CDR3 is CASSINWDRVKFF. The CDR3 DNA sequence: TGTGCCAGTAGTATAAACTGGGACAGGGTAAAGTTCTTC.

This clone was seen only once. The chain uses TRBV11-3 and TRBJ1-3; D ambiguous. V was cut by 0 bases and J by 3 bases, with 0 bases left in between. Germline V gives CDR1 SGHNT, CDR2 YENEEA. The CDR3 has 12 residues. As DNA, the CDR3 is TGTGCCAGCAGCTTAGATGGAAACACCATATATTTT. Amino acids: CASSLDGNTIYF.

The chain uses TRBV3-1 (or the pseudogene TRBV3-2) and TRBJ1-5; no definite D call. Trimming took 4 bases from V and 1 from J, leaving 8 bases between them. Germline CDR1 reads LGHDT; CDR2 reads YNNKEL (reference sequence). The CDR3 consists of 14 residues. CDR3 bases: TGTGCCAGCAGCCCCCACGAGAGCAATCAGCCCCAGCATTTT. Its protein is CASSPHESNQPQHF.

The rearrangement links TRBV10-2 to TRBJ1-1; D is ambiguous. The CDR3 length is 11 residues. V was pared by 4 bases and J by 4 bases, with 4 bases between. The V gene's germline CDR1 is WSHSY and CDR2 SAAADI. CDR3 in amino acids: CASSASTEAFF. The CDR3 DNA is TGCGCCAGCAGTGCCAGCACTGAAGCTTTCTTT.

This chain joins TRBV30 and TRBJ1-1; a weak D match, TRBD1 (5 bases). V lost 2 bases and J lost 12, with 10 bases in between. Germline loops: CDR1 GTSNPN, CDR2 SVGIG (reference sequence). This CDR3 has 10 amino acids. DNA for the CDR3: TGTGCCTGGAGTCTGACAGAGACTTTCTTT. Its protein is CAWSLTETFF. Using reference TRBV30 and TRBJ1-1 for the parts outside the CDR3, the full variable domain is SQTIHQWPATLVQPVGSPLSLECTVEGTSNPNLYWYRQAAGRGLQLLFYSVGIGQISSEVPQNLSASRPQDRQFILSSKKLLLSDSGFYLCAWSLTETFFGQGTRLTVV.

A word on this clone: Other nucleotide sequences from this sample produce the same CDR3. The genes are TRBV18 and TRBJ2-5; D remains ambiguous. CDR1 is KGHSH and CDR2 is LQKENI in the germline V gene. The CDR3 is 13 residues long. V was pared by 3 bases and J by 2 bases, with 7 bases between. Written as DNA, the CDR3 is TGTGCCAGCTCACCCGGCAGGCAAGAGACCCAGTACTTC. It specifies CASSPGRQETQYF.

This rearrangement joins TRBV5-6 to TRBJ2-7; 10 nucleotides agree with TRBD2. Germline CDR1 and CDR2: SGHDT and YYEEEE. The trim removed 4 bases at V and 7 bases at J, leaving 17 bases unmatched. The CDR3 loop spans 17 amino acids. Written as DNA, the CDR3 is TGTGCCAGCAGCCGGTCGCTAGCGGGGGTGAGTCGGTGGGAGCAGTACGTC. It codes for CASSRSLAGVSRWEQYV.